This record concerns one T cell receptor (beta chain) sequence. This entry belongs to a study of control samples from healthy donors and cancer patients. The CDR3 is 15 amino acids. CDR1 MNHEY and CDR2 SMNVEV come from the germline V gene (reference sequence). V lost 2 bases, J lost 0 bases, and 8 bases lay in between. Produced via immunoSEQ multiplex PCR; TCRdb's table is partial and in-frame only. The sample has roughly 400,000 clones, 90% seen once; the top ten hold 6% to 7%. This sequence originates from a middle-aged man with head and neck cancer. V is TRBV27 and J is TRBJ1-5; possibly TRBD1 for D (6 bases). Sequencing used PBMCs. The DNA for the CDR3 is TGTGCCAGCAGTTTAAACAGGGTTAGCAATCAGCCCCAGCATTTT. It codes for CASSLNRVSNQPQHF.